This TCR beta chain was captured in a study of blood T cell repertoires in COVID-19. Looking at the study overall: Collection of acute and convalescent COVID-19 samples took place in the United States, Italy and Spain. From T cells, B-cell-depleted T cells, or PBMCs came the material, which was cDNA or gDNA.

Seattle's cohort entered during active infection and was followed longitudinally. In the original analysis: Quantification of nucleated cells was approximated via reference gene primer amplification. Only in-frame clones appear in the TCRdb table, and some are missing; sequencing was by immunoSEQ multiplex PCR. That table is the source of V, J and clone size, and D and trimming were worked out from the DNA. The table lists about 260,000 clones, around 90% of them singletons. The specimen was peripheral blood. This TCR came from a woman between 65 and 79 years old with COVID-19, enrolled during active disease.

The CDR3 sequence: CASSYTHGLPLNEQFF. CDR3 sequence (DNA): TGTGCCAGCAGTTACACCCATGGACTCCCCCTCAATGAGCAGTTCTTC. The rearrangement joins TRBV6-6 to TRBJ2-1; D is possibly TRBD2 (5 bases). The CDR3 is made up of 16 amino acids. Trimming pared 2 bases from V and 6 bases from J, leaving 17 bases between. Germline CDR1 and CDR2: MNHNY and SVGAGI (reference sequence).